Shown below are 8 T cell receptor beta chains from a single sample sequenced in a study of CXCR3-negative and CXCR3-positive naive CD8 T cells. The TRB libraries of cDNA were built by UMI-labeled 5' RACE. With the 5' RACE reads reprocessed, TCRdb shows one record per CDR3 protein and no DNA. The sample holds 20,000 to 30,000 distinct CDR3 sequences. Sequencing input: naive CXCR3- CD8+ T cells from blood. As to subset: CD45RO-CCR7+CD27+CD95- naive CD8+ T cells lacking CXCR3 (TNR3-). The receptors stem from a human donor in good health. Some clones in this sample may be carry-over from other donors' samples.

V and J are TRBV11-3 and TRBJ2-1; the TRBD2 assignment by TCRdb is unverifiable without DNA. Germline-derived CDR1 and CDR2 are SGHNT and YENEEA. The CDR3 totals 13 residues. CDR3 residues: CASSSPARNEQFF. Looking up the rest from reference TRBV11-3 and TRBJ2-1 gives the full variable domain: EAGVVQSPRYKIIEKKQPVAFWCNPISGHNTLYWYLQNLGQGPELLIRYENEEAVDDSQLPKDRFSAERLKGVDSTLKIQPAELGDSAVYLCASSSPARNEQFFGPGTRLTVL.

This chain links TRBV19 with TRBJ1-1. CDR3 length: 14 amino acids. The germline gives CDR1 LNHDA, CDR2 SQIVND (reference sequence). The CDR3 loop is CASSYPSLGAEAFF. Based on the CDR3 plus reference TRBV19 and TRBJ1-1, the full variable domain is DGGITQSPKYLFRKEGQNVTLSCEQNLNHDAMYWYRQDPGQGLRLIYYSQIVNDFQKGDIAEGYSVSREKKESFPLTVTSAQKNPTAFYLCASSYPSLGAEAFFGQGTRLTVV.

The chain joins TRBV15 to TRBJ1-2; the D gene TCRdb calls, TRBD1, cannot be checked with no DNA. In germline, CDR1 is LNHNV, CDR2 YYDKDF (reference sequence). The CDR3 length is 14 residues. The CDR3 loop reads CATSERGPNYGYTF.

The CDR3 here is CASSAFLGLDEQFF. The J gene is TRBJ2-1, the V gene TRBV2; the TCRdb D gene call, TRBD2, has no DNA to confirm it. This CDR3 region has 14 residues. Germline V CDR1 and CDR2: SNHLY, FYNNEI.

This chain joins TRBV7-3 and TRBJ1-2; no DNA is available, so the TRBD1 call from TCRdb remains unchecked. This CDR3 region has 13 residues. CDR1 is SGHTA and CDR2 is FQGTGA in the germline V gene. CDR3: CASSLIGGDGYTF.

The chain employs TRBV12-3 or TRBV12-4 and TRBJ1-5; the D call from TCRdb, TRBD1, cannot be confirmed without DNA. The CDR3 length is 13 residues. The CDR3 is CASSLEGTQPQHF.

J is TRBJ2-2 and V is TRBV28; the TCRdb D gene call, TRBD1, has no DNA to confirm it. The CDR3 totals 16 residues. The germline V gene has CDR1 MDHEN and CDR2 SYDVKM. The CDR3 reads CASSLTPGPNTGELFF.

The chain uses TRBV28 and TRBJ2-7; no DNA is available, so the TRBD1 call from TCRdb remains unchecked. The CDR3 runs to 12 residues. Per germline, CDR1 MDHEN and CDR2 SYDVKM. The CDR3 loop reads CASSFVGGEQYF.